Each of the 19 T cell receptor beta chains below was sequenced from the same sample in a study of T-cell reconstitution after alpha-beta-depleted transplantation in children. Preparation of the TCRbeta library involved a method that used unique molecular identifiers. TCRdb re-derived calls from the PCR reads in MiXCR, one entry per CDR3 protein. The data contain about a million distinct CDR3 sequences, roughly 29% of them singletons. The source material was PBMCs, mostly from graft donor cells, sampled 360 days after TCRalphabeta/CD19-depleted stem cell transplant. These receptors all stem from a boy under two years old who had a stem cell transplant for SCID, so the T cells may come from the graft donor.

Here the CDR3 reads CASSLDPDRGPRNSPLHF. CDR3 in DNA: TGTGCCAGCAGTTTAGACCCGGACAGGGGGCCAAGAAATTCACCCCTCCACTTT. The rearrangement uses TRBV28 and TRBJ1-6, with 11 positions matching TRBD1. V trimming: 2 bases; J trimming: 7 bases; junction bases outside the gene matches: 10. From germline, CDR1 is MDHEN and CDR2 SYDVKM. The CDR3 loop spans 18 amino acids.

CDR3 loop: CASSDRAFQAFF. In nucleotides, the CDR3 is TGTGCCAGCAGCGACCGGGCCTTCCAAGCTTTCTTT. The genes are TRBV7-9 and TRBJ1-1; unclear D gene. Deletions cut 5 bases from V and 9 bases from J, with 13 bases between. Germline V gene lookup returns CDR1 SEHNR and CDR2 FQNEAQ (reference sequence). This CDR3 is built from 12 residues.

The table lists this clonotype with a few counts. The CDR3 region is CASSRRAQGWGMNTEAFF. The CDR3 coding sequence is TGTGCCAGCAGCAGGCGGGCCCAGGGGTGGGGGATGAACACTGAAGCTTTCTTT. The rearrangement joins TRBV3-1 to TRBJ1-1, with a weak D call TRBD1 (6 bases). The germline CDR1 and CDR2 sequences are LGHDT and YNNKEL (reference sequence). The CDR3 sequence is 18 residues long. The V and J ends lost 5 bases and 0 bases respectively, with 22 bases between them.

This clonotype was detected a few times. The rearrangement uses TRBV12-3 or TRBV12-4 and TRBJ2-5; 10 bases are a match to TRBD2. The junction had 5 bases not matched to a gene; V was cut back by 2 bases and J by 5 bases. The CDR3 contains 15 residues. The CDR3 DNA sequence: TGTGCCAGCAGTTTAAATAGCGGGGGGAGGGAGACCCAGTACTTC. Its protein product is CASSLNSGGRETQYF.

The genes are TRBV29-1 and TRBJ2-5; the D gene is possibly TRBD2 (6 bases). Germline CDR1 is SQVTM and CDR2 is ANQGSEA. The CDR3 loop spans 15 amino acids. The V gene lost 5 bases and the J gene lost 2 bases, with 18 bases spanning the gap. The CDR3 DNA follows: TGCAGCGTTTCCGGGAGATTAAGGGGACAAGAGACCCAGTACTTC. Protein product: CSVSGRLRGQETQYF.

Here the CDR3 DNA reads TGTGCCAGCAGTTTGACGGGACCCCCTTATGGCTACACCTTC. Its translation is CASSLTGPPYGYTF. V usage is TRBV28 and J usage is TRBJ1-2; weak D call: TRBD1 (5 bases). The CDR3 extends over 14 amino acids. Germline loops: CDR1 MDHEN, CDR2 SYDVKM. The ends were cut back, 3 bases at V and 5 bases at J, with 13 bases in the middle.

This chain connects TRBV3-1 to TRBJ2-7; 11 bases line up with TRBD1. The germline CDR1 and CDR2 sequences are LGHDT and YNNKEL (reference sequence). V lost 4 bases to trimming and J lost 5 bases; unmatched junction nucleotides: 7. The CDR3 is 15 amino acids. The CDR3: CASSRRRTGGDEQYF. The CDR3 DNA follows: TGTGCCAGCAGCCGGAGGCGGACAGGGGGCGACGAGCAGTACTTC.

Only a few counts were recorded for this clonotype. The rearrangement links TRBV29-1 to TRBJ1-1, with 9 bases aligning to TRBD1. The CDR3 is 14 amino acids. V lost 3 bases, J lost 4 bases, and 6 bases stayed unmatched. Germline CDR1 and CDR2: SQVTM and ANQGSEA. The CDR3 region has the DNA TGCAGCGTTGACTGGACAGGGGCAAGCACTGAAGCTTTCTTT. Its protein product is CSVDWTGASTEAFF.

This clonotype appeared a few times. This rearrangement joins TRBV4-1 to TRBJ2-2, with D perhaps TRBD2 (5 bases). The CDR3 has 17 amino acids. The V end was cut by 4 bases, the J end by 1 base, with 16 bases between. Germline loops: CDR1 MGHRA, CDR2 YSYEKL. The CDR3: CASSLPGGLGNTGELFF. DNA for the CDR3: TGCGCCAGCAGCCTTCCTGGCGGACTGGGGAACACCGGGGAGCTGTTTTTT.

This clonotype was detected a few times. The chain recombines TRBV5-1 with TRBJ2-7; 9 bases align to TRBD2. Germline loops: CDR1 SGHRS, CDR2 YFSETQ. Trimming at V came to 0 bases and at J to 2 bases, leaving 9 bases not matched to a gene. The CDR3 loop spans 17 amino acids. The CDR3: CASSLDESAGGPYEQYF. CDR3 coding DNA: TGCGCCAGCAGCTTGGACGAGTCAGCGGGGGGACCCTACGAGCAGTACTTC.

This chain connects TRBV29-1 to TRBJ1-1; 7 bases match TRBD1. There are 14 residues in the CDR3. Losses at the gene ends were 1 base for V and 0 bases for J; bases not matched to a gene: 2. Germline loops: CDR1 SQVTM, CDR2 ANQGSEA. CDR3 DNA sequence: TGCAGCGTTGAAGTGACAGGGCTGAACACTGAAGCTTTCTTT. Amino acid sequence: CSVEVTGLNTEAFF.

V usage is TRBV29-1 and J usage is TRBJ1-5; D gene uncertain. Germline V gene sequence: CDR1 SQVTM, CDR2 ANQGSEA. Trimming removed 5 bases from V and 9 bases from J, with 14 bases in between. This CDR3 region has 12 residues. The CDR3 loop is CSVSDGSGPQHF. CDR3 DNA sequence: TGCAGCGTTTCGGACGGAAGCGGGCCCCAGCATTTT.

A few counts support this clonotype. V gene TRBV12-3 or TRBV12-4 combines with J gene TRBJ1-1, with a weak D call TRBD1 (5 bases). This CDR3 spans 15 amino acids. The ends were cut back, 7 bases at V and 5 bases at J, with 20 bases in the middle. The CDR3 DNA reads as TGTGCCAGCACCCCCATCCGGGGCCAAAGGACTGAAGCTTTCTTT. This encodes CASTPIRGQRTEAFF.

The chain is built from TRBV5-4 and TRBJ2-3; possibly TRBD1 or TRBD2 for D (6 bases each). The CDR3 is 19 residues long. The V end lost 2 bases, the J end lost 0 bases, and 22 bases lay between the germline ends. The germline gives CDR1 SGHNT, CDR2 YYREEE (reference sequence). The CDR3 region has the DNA TGTGCCAGCAGCTTTTTGGGAGGACAGTTTTCCTCTAGCACAGATACGCAGTATTTT. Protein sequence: CASSFLGGQFSSSTDTQYF.

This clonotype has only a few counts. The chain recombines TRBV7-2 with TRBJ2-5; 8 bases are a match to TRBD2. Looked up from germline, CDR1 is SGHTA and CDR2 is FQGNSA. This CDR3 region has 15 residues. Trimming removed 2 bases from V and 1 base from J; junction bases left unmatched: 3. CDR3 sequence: CASSLFRGGQETQYF. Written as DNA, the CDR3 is TGTGCCAGCAGCTTATTCCGGGGGGGCCAAGAGACCCAGTACTTC.

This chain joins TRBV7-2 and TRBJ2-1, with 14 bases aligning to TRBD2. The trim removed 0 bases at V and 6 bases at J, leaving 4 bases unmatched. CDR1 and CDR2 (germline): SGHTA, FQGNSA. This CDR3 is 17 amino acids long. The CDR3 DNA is TGTGCCAGCAGCTTAGCCCGACTAGCGGGGGGGCGCAATGAGCAGTTCTTC. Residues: CASSLARLAGGRNEQFF.

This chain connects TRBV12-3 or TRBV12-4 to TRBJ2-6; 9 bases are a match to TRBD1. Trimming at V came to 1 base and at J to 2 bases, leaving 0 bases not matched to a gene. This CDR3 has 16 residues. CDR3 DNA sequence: TGTGCCAGCAGTTTAGGGACAGGGGCTGGGGCCAACGTCCTGACTTTC. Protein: CASSLGTGAGANVLTF.

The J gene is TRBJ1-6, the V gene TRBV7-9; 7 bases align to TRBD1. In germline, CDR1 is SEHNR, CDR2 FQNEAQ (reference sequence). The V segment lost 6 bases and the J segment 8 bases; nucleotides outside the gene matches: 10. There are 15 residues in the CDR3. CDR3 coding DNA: TGTGCCAGCAGGGGGGAGGGGGCCGCGTATTCACCCCTCCACTTT. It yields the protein CASRGEGAAYSPLHF.

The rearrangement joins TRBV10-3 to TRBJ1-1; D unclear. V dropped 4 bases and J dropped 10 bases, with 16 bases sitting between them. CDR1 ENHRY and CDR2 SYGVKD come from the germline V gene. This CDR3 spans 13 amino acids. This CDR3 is CAISAPFDPRAFF. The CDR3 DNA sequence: TGTGCCATCAGTGCGCCATTTGACCCTAGAGCTTTCTTT.